These T cell receptor beta chains were read from a single sample in a study of vaccination and CD4 T cells after COVID-19. Their recognized antigens are unknown. One entry per CDR3 protein, called by TCRdb with MiXCR from the PCR reads. This table has about 11,000 distinct CDR3 sequences, about 32% appearing once. The source material was CD4+ T cells from blood, cultured in vitro. The receptors stem from a human donor in good health. Each CDR3 is given with its conserved first and last residue. A D gene is named only where the DNA matches it firmly. Where a row states a size, it is once, few, many or the class of an expanded clone; other rows omit it.

j_call d_call clone_size v_call cdr3_aa cdr3_nt
TRBJ2-7 TRBD1 few TRBV20-1 CSAAQGVREQYF TGCAGTGCTGCACAGGGGGTAAGGGAGCAGTACTTC
TRBJ1-3 . medium-sized TRBV24-1 CATSDWKGQRFSGNTIYF TGTGCCACCAGTGATTGGAAGGGGCAGCGCTTCTCTGGAAACACCATATATTTT
TRBJ2-5 . few TRBV19 CASNTGRRETQYF TGTGCCAGTAACACAGGGCGGCGGGAGACCCAGTACTTC
TRBJ1-1 . few TRBV20-1 CSGVLSASNTEAFF TGCAGTGGGGTTTTGTCGGCCTCGAACACTGAAGCTTTCTTT
TRBJ2-1 TRBD1 . TRBV7-3 CASSIDRDRYNEQFF TGTGCCAGCAGCATAGACCGGGACAGATACAATGAGCAGTTCTTC
TRBJ1-2 . few TRBV7-9 CASSLGRIEGYTF TGTGCCAGCAGCTTAGGAAGGATCGAGGGCTACACCTTC
TRBJ2-7 . few TRBV10-2 CASSARDGYEQYF TGCGCCAGCAGTGCCAGGGATGGCTACGAGCAGTACTTC
TRBJ2-7 TRBD1 . TRBV20-1 CSASDRSSYEQYF TGCAGTGCTTCGGACAGGAGCTCCTACGAGCAGTACTTC
TRBJ1-5 . few TRBV20-1 CSATEQIILPNQPQHF TGCAGTGCTACCGAACAGATAATTCTACCCAATCAGCCCCAGCATTTT
TRBJ2-7 . . TRBV28 CASSSPRRSFYEQYF TGTGCCAGCAGTTCGCCCAGACGGTCCTTCTACGAGCAGTACTTC